These T cell receptor beta chains were read from a single sample in a study of T cells after yellow fever vaccination. TCRdb called the 5' RACE reads again in MiXCR, with one record for every CDR3 protein. This table has roughly 68,000 distinct CDR3 sequences, about 6.5% appearing once. The sample here was CD8+ T cells sorted from PBMCs, taken 35 to 50 days after the first yellow fever vaccination. Receptor source: a young man who received the YFV17D yellow fever vaccine. The CDR3 runs from the conserved cysteine through the conserved F or W. A D gene is named only where the DNA matches it firmly. Clone sizes are given selectively: once, few, many, or a class where the clone is expanded.

many | TRBJ2-7 | TRBV12-3/TRBV12-4 | TRBD1 | CASSPQGTGAYEQYF | TGTGCCAGCAGTCCCCAGGGGACAGGGGCATACGAGCAGTACTTC
many | TRBJ2-3 | TRBV27 | - | CASHDYQRTDTQYF | TGTGCCAGCCATGATTACCAACGCACAGATACGCAGTATTTT
many | TRBJ2-5 | TRBV12-3/TRBV12-4 | TRBD1 | CASSPEDREQETQYF | TGTGCCAGCAGTCCCGAGGACAGGGAACAAGAGACCCAGTACTTC
- | TRBJ2-1 | TRBV19 | - | CASSNRGFATLTQNEQFF | TGTGCCAGTAGTAATCGGGGCTTCGCGACCCTCACTCAGAATGAGCAGTTCTTC
many | TRBJ2-1 | TRBV7-9 | - | CASSPPHNEQFF | TGTGCCAGCAGCCCCCCGCACAATGAGCAGTTCTTC
few | TRBJ2-2 | TRBV18 | - | CASSPVSGELFF | TGTGCCAGCTCACCAGTATCCGGGGAGCTGTTTTTT
many | TRBJ2-1 | TRBV27 | - | CASRPDLSSYNEQFF | TGTGCCAGCAGGCCTGACTTGAGCTCCTACAATGAGCAGTTCTTC
- | TRBJ1-2 | TRBV7-3 | - | CAFCLRMGLTRSNYGYTF | TGTGCCTTCTGTTTACGGATGGGTCTAACGCGATCTAACTATGGCTACACCTTC
many | TRBJ2-2 | TRBV4-3 | - | CASSQGETATTGELFF | TGCGCCAGCAGCCAAGGCGAAACGGCAACCACCGGGGAGCTGTTTTTT
few | TRBJ2-1 | TRBV5-4 | - | CASSLENRGGALNEQFF | TGTGCCAGCAGCTTGGAGAACCGAGGGGGGGCCTTGAATGAGCAGTTCTTC
many | TRBJ1-1 | TRBV20-1 | TRBD1 | CSASSSGQAARAFF | TGCAGTGCTAGTAGCTCAGGACAGGCGGCCAGGGCTTTCTTT
many | TRBJ2-5 | TRBV6-1 | - | CASSEAEGTQETQYF | TGTGCCAGCAGTGAAGCAGAAGGGACCCAAGAGACCCAGTACTTC
many | TRBJ1-2 | TRBV5-5 | - | CASSSAGRFYGYTF | TGTGCCAGCAGCTCTGCCGGGAGATTCTATGGCTACACCTTC
many | TRBJ1-2 | TRBV7-6 | - | CASSLGIGFGYTF | TGTGCCAGCAGCTTAGGCATAGGGTTTGGCTACACCTTC
many | TRBJ2-3 | TRBV4-1 | TRBD2 | CASSQDSSGGGTDTQYF | TGCGCCAGCAGCCAAGATTCTAGCGGGGGAGGCACAGATACGCAGTATTTT
many | TRBJ1-1 | TRBV4-1 | TRBD1 | CASSQEEGAYTEAFF | TGCGCCAGCAGCCAAGAAGAGGGGGCGTACACTGAAGCTTTCTTT
- | TRBJ2-3 | TRBV9 | TRBD1 | CASSAELRGPPSTDTQYF | TGTGCCAGCAGCGCTGAACTGAGGGGGCCCCCTAGCACAGATACGCAGTATTTT
- | TRBJ2-2 | TRBV7-8 | - | CASSSRTTGELFF | TGTGCCAGCAGCTCCCGGACAACCGGGGAGCTGTTTTTT
many | TRBJ2-7 | TRBV4-1 | - | CASSQGGSASEQYF | TGCGCCAGCAGCCAAGGGGGTAGCGCCTCCGAGCAGTACTTC
many | TRBJ1-3 | TRBV12-3/TRBV12-4 | - | CASSFGPSRGFSGNTIYF | TGTGCCAGCAGTTTCGGACCCAGTAGGGGCTTCTCTGGAAACACCATATATTTT
many | TRBJ2-1 | TRBV11-1 | TRBD2 | CASSFTSGGLSSYNEQFF | TGTGCCAGCAGCTTCACTAGCGGGGGGCTTAGCTCCTACAATGAGCAGTTCTTC
few | TRBJ2-5 | TRBV10-3 | - | CAISGKDSQETQYF | TGTGCCATCAGTGGAAAGGACAGTCAAGAGACCCAGTACTTC
many | TRBJ2-7 | TRBV6-5 | TRBD2 | CASSNLAGVTYEQYF | TGTGCCAGCAGTAACCTTGCGGGGGTTACCTACGAGCAGTACTTC
many | TRBJ2-2 | TRBV12-3/TRBV12-4 | TRBD1 | CASTHTTGTANTGELFF | TGTGCCAGCACCCACACCACCGGGACAGCGAACACCGGGGAGCTGTTTTTT
- | TRBJ2-3 | TRBV5-4 | - | CASGPPGAGTDTQYF | TGTGCCAGCGGACCCCCGGGGGCCGGCACAGATACGCAGTATTTT
many | TRBJ2-1 | TRBV7-2 | - | CASKTRGRNNEQFF | TGTGCCAGCAAAACTCGAGGGAGAAACAATGAGCAGTTCTTC
- | TRBJ2-5 | TRBV4-3 | TRBD2 | CASSQFSGGHDIVTQYF | TGCGCCAGCAGCCAATTTAGCGGGGGCCACGACATTGTGACCCAGTACTTC
few | TRBJ2-1 | TRBV5-6 | TRBD2 | CASSHAGGAYNEQFF | TGTGCCAGCAGCCACGCGGGGGGAGCCTACAATGAGCAGTTCTTC
many | TRBJ1-2 | TRBV9 | - | CASSVFDSATSLTF | TGTGCCAGCAGCGTATTCGACAGCGCCACGTCTCTAACCTTC
many | TRBJ2-2 | TRBV27 | - | CASSLSMGELFF | TGTGCCAGCAGTTTATCGATGGGGGAGCTGTTTTTT
many | TRBJ2-7 | TRBV15 | - | CATSSHRAHEQYF | TGTGCCACCAGCAGCCACAGGGCCCACGAGCAGTACTTC
- | TRBJ1-5 | TRBV20-1 | - | CSARDGRENQPQHF | TGCAGTGCTAGAGATGGCAGGGAGAATCAGCCCCAGCATTTT
many | TRBJ2-1 | TRBV4-2 | - | CASSQASFEQFF | TGTGCCAGCAGCCAAGCTAGTTTTGAGCAGTTCTTC
many | TRBJ2-1 | TRBV28 | TRBD1 | CASSEPGQGAYNEQFF | TGTGCCAGCAGTGAACCGGGACAGGGGGCTTACAATGAGCAGTTCTTC
many | TRBJ2-1 | TRBV7-2 | - | CASSPDFVEQFF | TGTGCCAGCAGCCCGGACTTCGTTGAGCAGTTCTTC
many | TRBJ2-1 | TRBV24-1 | TRBD1 | CATAPGQGVFHEQFF | TGTGCCACCGCCCCGGGACAGGGTGTTTTTCATGAGCAGTTCTTC
many | TRBJ2-2 | TRBV5-1 | - | CASSSGGGGGELFF | TGCGCCAGCAGCTCCGGTGGGGGCGGCGGGGAGCTGTTTTTT
many | TRBJ2-3 | TRBV4-2 | - | CASSQDQGSTDTQYF | TGTGCCAGCAGCCAAGACCAGGGTAGCACAGATACGCAGTATTTT
many | TRBJ2-5 | TRBV24-1 | - | CATSREYQETQYF | TGTGCCACCAGTCGAGAGTACCAAGAGACCCAGTACTTC
few | TRBJ2-7 | TRBV5-5 | - | CASSPPVGPYEQYF | TGTGCCAGCAGCCCCCCGGTAGGGCCCTACGAGCAGTACTTC
few | TRBJ2-1 | TRBV24-1 | TRBD1 | CATSDLLGQANEQFF | TGTGCCACCAGTGATTTGCTGGGACAGGCGAATGAGCAGTTCTTC
- | TRBJ1-1 | TRBV6-6 | - | CASSYSGSTEAFF | TGTGCCAGCAGTTACTCGGGGAGTACTGAAGCTTTCTTT
many | TRBJ2-7 | TRBV20-1 | TRBD1 | CSARDRFTYEQYF | TGCAGTGCTAGGGACAGGTTTACCTACGAGCAGTACTTC
many | TRBJ2-5 | TRBV6-1 | - | CASSEGADQETQYF | TGTGCCAGCAGTGAAGGTGCAGACCAAGAGACCCAGTACTTC
- | TRBJ2-1 | TRBV5-1 | TRBD1 | CASSPAGTGGYDEQFF | TGCGCCAGCAGCCCCGCCGGGACAGGGGGATATGATGAGCAGTTCTTC
many | TRBJ1-3 | TRBV2 | - | CASSMVEVSGNTIYF | TGTGCCAGCAGTATGGTCGAGGTCTCTGGAAACACCATATATTTT
few | TRBJ2-7 | TRBV11-2 | - | CASSLPRAGASYEQYF | TGTGCCAGCAGCCTCCCAAGGGCAGGGGCCTCCTACGAGCAGTACTTC
- | TRBJ2-7 | TRBV4-3 | - | CASSQDVGRSYEQYF | TGCGCCAGCAGCCAAGATGTCGGCAGGTCCTACGAGCAGTACTTC
few | TRBJ2-3 | TRBV6-5 | - | CASSCGQAQYF | TGTGCCAGCAGTTGCGGCCAGGCGCAGTATTTT
few | TRBJ1-1 | TRBV7-9 | - | CASSRGSTEAFF | TGTGCCAGCAGCCGAGGGTCCACTGAAGCTTTCTTT
few | TRBJ2-1 | TRBV6-5 | - | CASGWVHNEQFF | TGTGCCAGCGGGTGGGTCCACAATGAGCAGTTCTTC
few | TRBJ2-7 | TRBV27 | - | CASSLSISGSSYEQYF | TGTGCCAGCAGTTTAAGTATAAGCGGTAGCTCCTACGAGCAGTACTTC
many | TRBJ2-1 | TRBV29-1 | - | CSVERAYYNEQFF | TGCAGCGTGGAGCGGGCTTACTACAATGAGCAGTTCTTC
many | TRBJ1-2 | TRBV12-3/TRBV12-4 | - | CASATQGIGYGYTF | TGTGCCAGCGCGACCCAGGGAATCGGCTATGGCTACACCTTC
few | TRBJ2-5 | TRBV24-1 | - | CATSDLDGDPFKTQYF | TGTGCCACCAGTGATCTCGACGGTGACCCCTTTAAGACCCAGTACTTC